This T cell receptor beta chain comes out of a study of T cell clonality in common variable immunodeficiency. General study points: T cell subpopulation sequencing would be needed to explain CVID clonality. Reportedly, TCR beta sequences from common variable immunodeficiency showed fewer deletions and N-nucleotide insertions.

This CDR3 has 15 residues. CDR1 SEHNR and CDR2 FQNEAQ come from the germline V gene (reference sequence). V was cut by 8 bases and J by 0 bases, with 16 bases left in between. Patients and controls were mostly of Caucasian heritage. No CVID subject was ill or on immunomodulatory drugs when sampled. A note on this clone: Antigen specificity is unknown. The sequence runs out 3 residues before the end of the CDR3; the remainder is reconstructed from the germline J gene.

Sequencing was performed with immunoSEQ multiplex PCR; in TCRdb, only in-frame clones are kept and a portion is missing. The sample holds some 19,000 clones, and no clone turns up only once. Sample: peripheral blood mononuclear cells. The TCR originated in a human donor with common variable immunodeficiency. V gene TRBV7-9 combines with J gene TRBJ1-1; D possibly corresponds to TRBD1 (6 bases). The CDR3 region is CASEPTGRMNTEAFF. The DNA read from the CDR3 is TGTGCCAGCGAACCGACAGGACGCATGAACACTGAA. The entire variable domain, with the rest obtained from reference TRBV7-9 and TRBJ1-1, is as follows: DTGVSQNPRHKITKRGQNVTFRCDPISEHNRLYWYRQTLGQGPEFLTYFQNEAQLEKSRLLSDRFSAERPKGSFSTLEIQRTEQGDSAMYLCASEPTGRMNTEAFFGQGTRLTVV.